This T cell receptor (beta chain) was recorded in a study of regulatory T cells in long-lasting Graves disease. Assembly of TCR beta libraries relied on iRepertoire HTBI primers together with Arm-PCR of CDR3 regions. MiXCR was run by TCRdb on the multiplex PCR reads, yielding one entry per CDR3 protein. Altogether about 290,000 distinct CDR3 sequences are present, around 23% being singletons, with the ten largest covering roughly three fifths. Documented time point: persistent/refractory GD, antithyroid drugs over 5 years with positive TRAb. PBMC RNA was the source of the TCR library. This CDR3 contains 14 residues. V was shortened by 7 bases and J by 0 bases, with 10 bases between the two germline ends. Germline assignment: CDR1 MNHEY and CDR2 SMNVEV (reference sequence). This clonotype was seen a few times.

This clonotype was obtained from a female donor with Graves disease. The sequences come from peripheral blood mononuclear cells (PBMCs), collected when the disease was refractory, from a patient treated with antithyroid drugs. This sequence joins TRBV27 and TRBJ1-3; no clear D. The CDR3 DNA reads TGTGCCAGCAAGGTGGGATTCTCTGGAAACACCATATATTTT. Its translation: CASKVGFSGNTIYF.